This T cell receptor beta chain stems from a study of OX40 agonist ivuxolimab in advanced cancers. This clone was counted once. TCRdb's table, derived via immunoSEQ multiplex PCR, lists solely in-frame clones and lacks some. Among about 79,000 clones listed, 90% were seen once. Sequenced here: CD4+ or CD8+ T cells sorted from blood, sampled in a trial of the OX40 agonist ivuxolimab. This receptor was taken from an adult with an advanced solid tumor such as melanoma, head and neck, liver or kidney cancer.

The CDR3 sequence: CASSRGVSGNTIYF. The CDR3 coding sequence is TGTGCCAGTAGTCGCGGCGTCTCTGGAAACACCATATATTTT. The V and J genes are TRBV19 and TRBJ1-3; D remains unclear. Germline V gene data show CDR1 as LNHDA and CDR2 as SQIVND (reference sequence). The germline V and J ends were trimmed by 5 bases and 0 bases, with 8 bases remaining between them. There are 14 residues in the CDR3.